One and the same sample provided the 5 T cell receptor beta chains below, sequenced in a study of blood T cell repertoires in COVID-19. Produced via immunoSEQ multiplex PCR; TCRdb's table is partial and in-frame only. The sample contains approximately 75,000 clones, roughly 76% of which appear only once. The sequencing input was peripheral blood. The receptor set was obtained from an elderly woman with active or convalescent COVID-19.

V and J are TRBV19 and TRBJ2-3; TRBD2 might be the D (6 bases). The V gene lost 4 bases and the J gene lost 6 bases, with 14 bases spanning the gap. This CDR3 spans 14 amino acids. Germline values: CDR1 LNHDA, CDR2 SQIVND (reference sequence). This chain's CDR3 is CASSRARDSDTQYF. CDR3 sequence (DNA): TGTGCCAGTAGTAGAGCCAGGGACTCCGATACGCAGTATTTT.

The chain couples TRBV7-9 to TRBJ2-1; 7 bases are a match to TRBD1. CDR3 length: 13 residues. V was pared by 5 bases and J by 8 bases, with 6 bases of the junction left unmatched. Germline CDR1 SEHNR, CDR2 FQNEAQ (reference sequence). Here the CDR3 reads CASSLGTVDEQFF. The DNA of the CDR3 is TGTGCCAGCAGCCTCGGGACAGTCGATGAGCAGTTCTTC.

The rearrangement links TRBV4-3 to TRBJ2-5, with TRBD2 matching over 7 bases. The CDR3 runs 16 residues. V dropped 0 bases and J dropped 1; count of bases not matched to a gene: 5. Germline CDR1 and CDR2: LGHNA and YSLEER. The DNA of the CDR3 is TGCGCCAGCAGCCAAGATATTGGCGGGGGCCAAGAGACCCAGTACTTC. Residues: CASSQDIGGGQETQYF.

This clone was observed once. The genes are TRBV9 and TRBJ2-7, with TRBD1 as a possible D gene (6 bases). CDR3 length: 15 amino acids. V gave up 0 bases and J gave up 2 bases, with 12 bases separating them. Germline assignment: CDR1 SGDLS and CDR2 YYNGEE. The DNA for the CDR3 is TGTGCCAGCAGCGTAGCAACAGGGCGGCCCTACGAGCAGTACTTC. Amino acids: CASSVATGRPYEQYF.

The chain is built from TRBV6-5 and TRBJ1-2, with D possibly being TRBD1 (5 bases). Deletions cut 6 bases from V and 5 bases from J, with 19 bases between. The germline CDR1 and CDR2 sequences are MNHEY and SVGAGI. The CDR3 has 15 amino acids. CDR3 bases: TGTGCCAGCAGCCCATCGCGGGACGCCGCGTATGGCTACACCTTC. It encodes CASSPSRDAAYGYTF.